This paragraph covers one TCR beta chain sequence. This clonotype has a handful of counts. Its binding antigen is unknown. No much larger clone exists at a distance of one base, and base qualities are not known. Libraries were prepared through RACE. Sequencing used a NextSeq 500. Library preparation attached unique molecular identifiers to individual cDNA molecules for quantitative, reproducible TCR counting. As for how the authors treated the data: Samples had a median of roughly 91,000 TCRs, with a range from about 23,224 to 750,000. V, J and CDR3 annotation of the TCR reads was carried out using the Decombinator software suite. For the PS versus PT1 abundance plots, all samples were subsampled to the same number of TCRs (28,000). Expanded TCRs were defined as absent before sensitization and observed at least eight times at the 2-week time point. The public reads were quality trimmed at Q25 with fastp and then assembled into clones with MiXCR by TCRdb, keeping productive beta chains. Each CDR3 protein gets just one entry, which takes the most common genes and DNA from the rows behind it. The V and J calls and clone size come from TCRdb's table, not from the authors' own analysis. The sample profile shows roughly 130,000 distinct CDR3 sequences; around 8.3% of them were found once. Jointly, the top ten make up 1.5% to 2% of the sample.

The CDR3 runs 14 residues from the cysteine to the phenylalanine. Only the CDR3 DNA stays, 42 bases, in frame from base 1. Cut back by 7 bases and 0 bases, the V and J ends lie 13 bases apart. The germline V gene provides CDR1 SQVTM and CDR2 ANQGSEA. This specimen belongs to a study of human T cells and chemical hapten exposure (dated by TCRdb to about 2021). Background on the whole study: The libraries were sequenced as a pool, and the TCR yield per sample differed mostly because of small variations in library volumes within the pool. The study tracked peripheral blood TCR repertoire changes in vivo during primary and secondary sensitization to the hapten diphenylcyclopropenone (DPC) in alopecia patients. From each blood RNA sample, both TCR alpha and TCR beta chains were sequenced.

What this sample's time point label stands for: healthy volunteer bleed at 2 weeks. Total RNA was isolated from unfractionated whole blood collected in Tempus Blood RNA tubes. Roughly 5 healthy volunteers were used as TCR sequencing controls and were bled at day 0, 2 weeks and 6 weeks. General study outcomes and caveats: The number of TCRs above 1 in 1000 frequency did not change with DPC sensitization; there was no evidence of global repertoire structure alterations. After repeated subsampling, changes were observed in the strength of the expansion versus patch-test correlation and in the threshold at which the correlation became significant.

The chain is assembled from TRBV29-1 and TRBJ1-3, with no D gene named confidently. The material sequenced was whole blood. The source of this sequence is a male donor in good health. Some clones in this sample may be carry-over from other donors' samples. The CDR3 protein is CSDPSKLSGNTIYF. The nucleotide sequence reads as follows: TGCAGCGACCCCTCTAAGCTCTCTGGAAACACCATATATTTT.